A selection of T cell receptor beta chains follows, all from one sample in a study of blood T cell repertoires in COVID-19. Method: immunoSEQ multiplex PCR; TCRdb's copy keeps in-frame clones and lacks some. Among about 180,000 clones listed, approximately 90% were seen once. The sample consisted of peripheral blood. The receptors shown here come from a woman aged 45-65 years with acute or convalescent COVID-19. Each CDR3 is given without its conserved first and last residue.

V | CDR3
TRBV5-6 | ASSILPGQGVYEQY
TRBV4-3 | ASSLLLAGVNEQF
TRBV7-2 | ASSFFGQGVDEQF
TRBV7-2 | ASSLGQGSDYGYT
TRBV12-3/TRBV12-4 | ASSLKPNYGYT
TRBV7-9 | ASSQGLAGGYNEQY
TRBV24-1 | ATSRGENTEAF
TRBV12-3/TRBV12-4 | ASSFSGIGGYT
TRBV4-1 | ASSHQNTEAF
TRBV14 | ASSQDFQETQY
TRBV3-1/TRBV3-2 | ASSPERGSSYEQY
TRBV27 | ASSLRGGAYGYT
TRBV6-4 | ASRDGESTGELF
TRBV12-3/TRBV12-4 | ASSLDRVETQY
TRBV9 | ASSVPSGARGYT
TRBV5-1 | ASFSGTSGSSYEQY
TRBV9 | ASSVGQGVTEAF
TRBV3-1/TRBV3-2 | ASSPLAGGSYNEQF
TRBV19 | ASTPGQGQAGNTIY
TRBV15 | ATSAGQGLGEQF
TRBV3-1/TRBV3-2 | ASSQSGVDTQY
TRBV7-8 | ASSPVGGGETQY
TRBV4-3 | ASSRRRGVDYGYT
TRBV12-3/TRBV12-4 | ASSLPLADGYT
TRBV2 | ASRGLLNTGELF
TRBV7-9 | ASSNGGTDYLHEQY
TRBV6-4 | ASRVQGMNNSPLH
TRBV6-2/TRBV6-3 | ASSSTSSGRAYEQY